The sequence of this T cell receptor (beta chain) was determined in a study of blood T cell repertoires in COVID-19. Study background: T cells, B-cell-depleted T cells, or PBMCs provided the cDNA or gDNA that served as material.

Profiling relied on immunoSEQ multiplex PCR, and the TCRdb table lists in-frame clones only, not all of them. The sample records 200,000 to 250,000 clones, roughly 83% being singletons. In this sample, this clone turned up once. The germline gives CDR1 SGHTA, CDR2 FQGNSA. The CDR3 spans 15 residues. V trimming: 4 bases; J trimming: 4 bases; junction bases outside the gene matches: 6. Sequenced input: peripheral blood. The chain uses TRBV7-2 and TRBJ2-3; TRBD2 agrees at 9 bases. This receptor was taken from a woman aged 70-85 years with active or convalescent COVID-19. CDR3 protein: CASSWPGLAPDTQYF. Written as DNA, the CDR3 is TGTGCCAGCAGCTGGCCGGGACTAGCCCCAGATACGCAGTATTTT.